This T cell receptor (beta chain) was found in a study of cytomegalovirus exposure and HLA in healthy donors. On the study more broadly: An earlier analysis found 110 million or so unique TCR beta sequences from around 180 million T cells.

Study-wide points: Cytomegalovirus association was listed for 164 TCR beta chains. Presence/absence results assume similar sequencing depth per donor, which may not hold.

Worth noting for this clone: Its antigen is not identified.

PCR amplification relied on 60 Vbeta primers (plus 13 Jbeta primers). This table comes from immunoSEQ multiplex PCR, and its TCRdb copy is limited to in-frame clones, with some not included. The listing contains about 110,000 clones. This clonotype originated in a man aged 25 to 45 in good health and CMV-seronegative. Sequencing was done on a sample of PBMCs.

The CDR3, as DNA: TGTGCCAGCAGTTCACTTCCCTTCTCGAACACCGGGGAGCTGTTTTTT. It encodes CASSSLPFSNTGELFF. The V call is TRBV28, the J call TRBJ2-2; D gene uncertain. The CDR3 is made up of 16 amino acids. Germline loops: CDR1 MDHEN, CDR2 SYDVKM. V lost 4 bases and J lost 0, with 12 bases in between.